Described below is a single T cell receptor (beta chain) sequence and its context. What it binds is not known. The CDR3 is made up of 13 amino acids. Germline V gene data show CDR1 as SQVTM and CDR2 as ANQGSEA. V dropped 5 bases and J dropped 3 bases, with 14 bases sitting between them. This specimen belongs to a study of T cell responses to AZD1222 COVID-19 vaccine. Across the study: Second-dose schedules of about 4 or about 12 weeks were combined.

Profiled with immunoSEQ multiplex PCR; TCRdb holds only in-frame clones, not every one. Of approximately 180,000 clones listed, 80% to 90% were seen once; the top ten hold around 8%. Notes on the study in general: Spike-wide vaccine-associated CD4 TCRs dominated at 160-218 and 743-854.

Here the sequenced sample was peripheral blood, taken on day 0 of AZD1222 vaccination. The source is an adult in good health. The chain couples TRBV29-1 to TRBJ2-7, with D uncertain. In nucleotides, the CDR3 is TGCAGCGTTAAAATCGAACCCGGCTACGAGCAGTACTTC. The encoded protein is CSVKIEPGYEQYF.